Below are 22 T cell receptor beta chains sequenced from a single sample in a study of brain T cells in children with intractable seizures. The protocol was immunoSEQ multiplex PCR, while the TCRdb copy is restricted to in-frame clones and leaves out a portion. Of 80,000 or so clones in the sample, approximately 94% were seen once. The sample consisted of peripheral blood, taken at surgery. The receptors originated from a boy younger than two with tuberous sclerosis and intractable seizures.

This chain joins TRBV13 and TRBJ2-2, with D maybe TRBD1 (5 bases). Germline-derived CDR1 and CDR2 are PRHDT and FYEKMQ (reference sequence). CDR3 length: 14 residues. V was cut by 9 bases and J by 2 bases, with 13 bases left in between. CDR3 in DNA: TGTGCCAGTGCCTACAGGCCTAACACCGGGGAGCTGTTTTTT. Amino acid sequence: CASAYRPNTGELFF.

In nucleotides, the CDR3 is TGCGCCAGCAGCGACAACCTAGCGGGGGGCACAGATACGCAGTATTTT. Encoded protein: CASSDNLAGGTDTQYF. The chain joins TRBV10-1 to TRBJ2-3, with 10 positions matching TRBD2. V lost 6 bases and J lost 1; bases outside the gene matches: 7. CDR3 size: 16 residues. CDR1 WNHNN and CDR2 SYGVQD come from the germline V gene (reference sequence).

V usage is TRBV5-4 and J usage is TRBJ2-7; 10 bases are a match to TRBD1. CDR3 length: 15 residues. Germline V lookup: CDR1 SGHNT, CDR2 YYREEE (reference sequence). With V trimmed by 2 bases and J by 3 bases, 5 bases remained unmatched. The DNA for the CDR3 is TGTGCCAGCAGCTTAGGGACAGGGGTTAGCTACGAGCAGTACTTC. Amino acid sequence: CASSLGTGVSYEQYF.

The gene calls are TRBV9 and TRBJ2-3, with 11 bases lining up with TRBD2. The germline gives CDR1 SGDLS, CDR2 YYNGEE. The CDR3 contains 16 residues. V was clipped by 4 bases and J by 6 bases; unmatched bases: 10. CDR3 region: CASSTWELAGADTQYF. CDR3 nucleotides: TGTGCCAGCAGCACCTGGGAACTAGCGGGAGCTGATACGCAGTATTTT.

This chain uses TRBV4-1 with TRBJ2-3, with D unresolved. V was pared by 0 bases and J by 1 base, with 5 bases between. Per the germline V gene, CDR1 is MGHRA and CDR2 is YSYEKL. CDR3 length: 14 amino acids. The CDR3 coding sequence is TGCGCCAGCAGCCAAGATAGGGGCACAGATACGCAGTATTTT. It yields the protein CASSQDRGTDTQYF.

This clone came up once. The chain combines TRBV9 with TRBJ2-5, with 10 bases matching TRBD2. V gave up 3 bases and J gave up 2 bases; unmatched junction bases: 10. The length of the CDR3 is 17 residues. Germline CDR1 SGDLS, CDR2 YYNGEE. This CDR3 reads CASSAGGSGGLQETQYF. The CDR3 DNA reads TGTGCCAGCAGCGCAGGGGGTAGCGGGGGGCTTCAAGAGACCCAGTACTTC.

This chain links TRBV3-1 (or the pseudogene TRBV3-2) with TRBJ2-3, with a weak D call TRBD2 (7 bases). Germline V gene lookup returns CDR1 LGHDT and CDR2 YNNKEL (reference sequence). Trimming shortened V by 2 bases and J by 6 bases, and 15 bases separated the two germline ends. This CDR3 has 15 residues. As DNA, the CDR3 is TGTGCCAGCAGCCAAAAGGGGGGGACTTTTGATACGCAGTATTTT. Amino acids: CASSQKGGTFDTQYF.

This rearrangement joins TRBV6-5 to TRBJ1-4; D is ambiguous. The V and J ends lost 0 bases and 0 bases respectively, with 8 bases between them. Germline lookup yields CDR1 MNHEY and CDR2 SVGAGI. The CDR3 runs 16 residues. The CDR3 sequence is CASSYSRRATNEKLFF. The CDR3 region has the DNA TGTGCCAGCAGTTACTCCAGGAGGGCAACTAATGAAAAACTGTTTTTT.

The chain is built from TRBV9 and TRBJ2-3, with D maybe TRBD2 (7 bases). V gave up 4 bases and J gave up 0 bases, with 15 bases separating them. Looked up from germline, CDR1 is SGDLS and CDR2 is YYNGEE. The CDR3 sequence is 16 residues long. The CDR3 loop is CASSTLGGVSTDTQYF. CDR3 sequence (DNA): TGTGCCAGCAGCACCCTAGGGGGGGTTAGCACAGATACGCAGTATTTT.

The chain carries TRBV19 and TRBJ2-7; 7 nucleotides agree with TRBD1. The length of the CDR3 is 14 residues. Germline assignment: CDR1 LNHDA and CDR2 SQIVND (reference sequence). Trimming at V came to 1 base and at J to 6 bases, leaving 6 bases not matched to a gene. This CDR3 is CASSIADRSGEQYF. Written as DNA, the CDR3 is TGTGCCAGTAGTATAGCGGACAGGTCGGGCGAGCAGTACTTC.

The chain uses TRBV30 and TRBJ2-1, with TRBD1 matching over 8 bases. This CDR3 contains 13 residues. Germline assignment: CDR1 GTSNPN and CDR2 SVGIG (reference sequence). J lost 9 bases, V lost 0 bases, and 4 bases had no gene match. CDR3 nucleotides: TGTGCCTGGAGTGTAGGCAGGGGGCGTGAGCAGTTCTTC. This encodes CAWSVGRGREQFF.

This clone was observed a single time. The chain joins TRBV14 to TRBJ1-2; weak D call: TRBD1 (5 bases). Germline CDR1 is SGHDN and CDR2 is FVKESK. The length of the CDR3 is 13 residues. Deletions cut 5 bases from V and 4 bases from J, with 11 bases between. CDR3 in amino acids: CASSYRTTYGYTF. The CDR3 nucleotides read TGTGCCAGCAGCTACAGGACCACCTATGGCTACACCTTC.

The chain links TRBV4-1 to TRBJ2-7, with D perhaps TRBD1 or TRBD2 (7 bases each). This CDR3 is 16 amino acids long. Trimming cost V 0 bases and J 6 bases, with 18 bases left between them. In germline, CDR1 is MGHRA, CDR2 YSYEKL. CDR3 sequence: CASSQDRGLAVGEQYF. The CDR3 nucleotides read TGCGCCAGCAGCCAAGATAGGGGGCTAGCGGTAGGCGAGCAGTACTTC.

The gene calls are TRBV24-1 and TRBJ2-7; either TRBD1 or TRBD2 may fit D (6 bases each). CDR3 size: 14 residues. Trimming pared 10 bases from V and 1 base from J, leaving 16 bases between. Germline values: CDR1 KGHDR, CDR2 SFDVKD. CDR3 in DNA: TGTGCCACTCAAAAGGGGGGCCCTTCCTACGAGCAGTACTTC. It yields the protein CATQKGGPSYEQYF.

The chain combines TRBV27 with TRBJ2-3, with 9 bases aligning to TRBD1. With 9 bases clipped from V and 5 bases from J, the junction kept 12 bases outside the gene matches. The germline gives CDR1 MNHEY, CDR2 SMNVEV (reference sequence). This CDR3 is 15 amino acids long. CDR3 region: CASSRGTGFGDTQYF. The CDR3 DNA follows: TGTGCCAGTTCCCGCGGGACAGGGTTTGGAGATACGCAGTATTTT.

The chain uses TRBV15 and TRBJ1-6; TRBD1 might be the D (5 bases). CDR3 length equals 15 residues. The V gene lost 5 bases and the J gene lost 5 bases, with 13 bases spanning the gap. Germline V gives CDR1 LNHNV, CDR2 YYDKDF (reference sequence). The CDR3: CATSGPGRDNSPLHF. In DNA, the CDR3 is TGTGCCACCAGCGGTCCGGGACGGGATAATTCACCCCTCCACTTT.

A note on this clone: Other DNA variants within this sample encode the same CDR3. The genes are TRBV3-1 (or the pseudogene TRBV3-2) and TRBJ2-7; no clear D gene. The CDR3 totals 12 residues. Germline V gives CDR1 LGHDT, CDR2 YNNKEL (reference sequence). With 0 bases removed from V and 2 bases from J, the gap between germline ends came to 2 bases. CDR3 region: CASSQDTYEQYF. For the CDR3, the DNA is TGTGCCAGCAGCCAAGACACCTACGAGCAGTACTTC.

This rearrangement joins TRBV11-3 to TRBJ2-3; 13 bases agree with TRBD2. The trim removed 8 bases at V and 4 bases at J, leaving 12 bases unmatched. Germline V gene data show CDR1 as SGHNT and CDR2 as YENEEA. The length of the CDR3 is 17 residues. Here the CDR3 DNA reads TGTGCCAGCGCTATTCGCGGGACTAGCGGGATTGCAGATACGCAGTATTTT. Translating it yields CASAIRGTSGIADTQYF.

This chain connects TRBV5-1 to TRBJ1-2; D is perhaps TRBD1 (6 bases). With 3 bases removed from V and 4 bases from J, the gap between germline ends came to 16 bases. The CDR3 is 15 amino acids. Germline V gene lookup returns CDR1 SGHRS and CDR2 YFSETQ. The chain's CDR3 is CASSSGQGESYGYTF. CDR3 DNA sequence: TGCGCCAGCAGCTCGGGACAAGGGGAATCCTATGGCTACACCTTC.

The CDR3 DNA reads TGTGCCACCAGTCAGGGCAGTACCTTTGGCTACACCTTC. It translates to CATSQGSTFGYTF. This chain connects TRBV24-1 to TRBJ1-2; the D gene is possibly TRBD1 (5 bases). V was cut by 6 bases and J by 7 bases, with 14 bases left in between. The CDR3 spans 13 residues. Germline V gene lookup returns CDR1 KGHDR and CDR2 SFDVKD.

The V gene is TRBV3-1 (or the pseudogene TRBV3-2), the J gene TRBJ2-3, with D uncertain. The CDR3 has 15 amino acids. V was trimmed by 4 bases and J by 2 bases, leaving 13 bases between them. In germline, CDR1 is LGHDT, CDR2 YNNKEL (reference sequence). CDR3 DNA: TGTGCCAGCAGCCCCCAAGGCGCGACCACAGATACGCAGTATTTT. It is translated as CASSPQGATTDTQYF.

The chain recombines TRBV29-1 with TRBJ2-7; tentatively, D is TRBD2 (6 bases). The CDR3 runs to 14 residues. Trimming removed 7 bases at V and 2 bases at J, with 18 bases between. Germline V CDR1 and CDR2: SQVTM, ANQGSEA. This CDR3 reads CSAVAAREAYEQYF. In nucleotides, the CDR3 is TGCAGCGCGGTGGCCGCGCGGGAAGCCTACGAGCAGTACTTC.